The rows below give T cell receptor beta chains drawn from one sample of a study of OX40 agonist ivuxolimab in advanced cancers. Assay: immunoSEQ multiplex PCR; the TCRdb copy retains only in-frame clones and omits some. The table includes tens of thousands of clones, approximately 80% detected once. Material: CD4+ or CD8+ T cells sorted from blood, obtained in a trial of the OX40 agonist ivuxolimab. The receptors stem from an adult with an advanced solid tumor such as melanoma, head and neck, liver or kidney cancer. CDR3s include the opening cysteine and the closing phenylalanine or tryptophan. A D gene is named only where the DNA matches it firmly. Size values are once, few and many counts, or a class for expanded clones, and some rows have none.

>TRBD2|TRBJ2-7|-|12|TRBV2
TGTGCCAGCAGCGGGAGGTCCTACGAGCAGTACTTC
CASSGRSYEQYF
>TRBD2|TRBJ2-1|few|16|TRBV19
TGTGCCAGTAGTATTCAACTAGCGGGAGGGGTCAATGAGCAGTTCTTC
CASSIQLAGGVNEQFF
>-|TRBJ1-5|-|15|TRBV27
TGTGCCAGCAGTTTAGCCGGGTATAGCAATCAGCCCCAGCATTTT
CASSLAGYSNQPQHF
>TRBD1|TRBJ2-2|-|14|TRBV5-1
TGCGCCAGCGGGGACAGGGCCCACACCGGGGAGCTGTTTTTT
CASGDRAHTGELFF
>-|TRBJ1-5|-|12|TRBV6-1
TGTGCCAGCAGTGAATATCCCCAGCCCCAGCATTTT
CASSEYPQPQHF
>TRBD1|TRBJ1-6|few|15|TRBV7-2
TGTGCCAGCAGCTTAGGGGACAGCCAAAATTCACCCCTCCACTTT
CASSLGDSQNSPLHF
>-|TRBJ2-7|-|14|TRBV9
TGTGCCAGCAGCGTAGGGACAATCTCCTACGAGCAGTACTTC
CASSVGTISYEQYF
>TRBD1|TRBJ1-6|-|17|TRBV4-2
TGTGCCAGCAGCCAAGATATTAGCAGGGGGCAAAATTCACCCCTCCACTTT
CASSQDISRGQNSPLHF
>-|TRBJ2-7|few|13|TRBV10-1
TGCGCCAGCAGTGAGCAGGGGTCCTACGAGCAGTACTTC
CASSEQGSYEQYF
>-|TRBJ2-6|-|15|TRBV5-5
TGTGCCAGCAGCTCCTTGGCCTCTGCAGCCAACGTCCTGACTTTC
CASSSLASAANVLTF
>-|TRBJ1-5|-|15|TRBV5-4
TGTGCCAGCAGCTTGGGTGTTGGGCGCAATCAGCCCCAGCATTTT
CASSLGVGRNQPQHF
>TRBD1|TRBJ2-2|-|17|TRBV18
TGTGCCAGCTCACCAGAAACCGGGACAGGGTACGCCGGGGAGCTGTTTTTT
CASSPETGTGYAGELFF
>TRBD2|TRBJ2-7|-|17|TRBV5-1
TGCGCCAGCAGCTTGCGACTAGCGGGAGGGAGCTCCTACGAGCAGTACTTC
CASSLRLAGGSSYEQYF
>-|TRBJ2-5|-|13|TRBV18
TGTGCCAGCTCACCACCAGGGCCGGAGACCCAGTACTTC
CASSPPGPETQYF
>-|TRBJ2-7|-|14|TRBV5-6
TGTGCCAGCAGCTCCCGGCCCGGGGCCTACGAGCAGTACTTC
CASSSRPGAYEQYF
>TRBD2|TRBJ2-3|-|16|TRBV11-3
TGTGCCAGCAGCTTAGGGAGGCGGGAGGCGCCAGATACGCAGTATTTT
CASSLGRREAPDTQYF
>-|TRBJ1-2|-|14|TRBV4-2
TGTGCCAGCAGCTTTGGACTACTGAACTATGGCTACACCTTC
CASSFGLLNYGYTF
>TRBD1|TRBJ1-1|-|16|TRBV11-2
TGTGCCAGCAGCCACCGGACAGGGGGGTTTTACGCTGAAGCTTTCTTT
CASSHRTGGFYAEAFF
>TRBD1|TRBJ2-2|-|15|TRBV7-9
TGTGCCAGCAGCGGCGGGACAGGGGGACCCGGGGAGCTGTTTTTT
CASSGGTGGPGELFF
>TRBD1|TRBJ2-3|-|15|TRBV7-2
TGTGCCAGCAGCCGGACAGGTGGCAGGTTGGATACGCAGTATTTT
CASSRTGGRLDTQYF
>TRBD1|TRBJ2-2|-|15|TRBV9
TGTGCCAGCACGAGGACAGGGTATGACACCGGGGAGCTGTTTTTT
CASTRTGYDTGELFF
>TRBD2|TRBJ2-1|-|18|TRBV5-4
TGTGCCAGCAGCTTGTTGGTCTCCGGAGCGGGAGGGTACAATGAGCAGTTCTTC
CASSLLVSGAGGYNEQFF
>TRBD1|TRBJ1-6|few|14|TRBV9
TGTGCCAGCAGCTTAGGGACAGCGAATTCACCCCTCCACTTT
CASSLGTANSPLHF
>-|TRBJ2-2|-|17|TRBV5-6
TGTGCCAGCAGCTTGCTGGGACTTGGCGGGGACACCGGGGAGCTGTTTTTT
CASSLLGLGGDTGELFF
>-|TRBJ1-1|-|12|TRBV6-6
TGTGCCAGCAGTTGGACAGACACTGAAGCTTTCTTT
CASSWTDTEAFF
>TRBD2|TRBJ2-7|-|16|TRBV4-1
TGCGCCAGCAGCCGCGGCGGCCTAGCGGGAGTAGGGGAGCAGTACTTC
CASSRGGLAGVGEQYF
>-|TRBJ2-6|-|12|TRBV2
TGTGCCAGCCACTCTGGGGCCAACGTCCTGACTTTC
CASHSGANVLTF
>-|TRBJ2-7|-|14|TRBV11-2
TGTGCCAGCAGCCCCCCCGACAAAAACTACGAGCAGTACTTC
CASSPPDKNYEQYF
>-|TRBJ2-2|-|14|TRBV27
TGTGCCAGCATGAGGGGGAATTCGGGCGGGGAGCTGTTTTTT
CASMRGNSGGELFF
>TRBD2|TRBJ2-5|-|14|TRBV5-1
TGCGCCAGCAGCGAGGGACTAGCCACCGAGACCCAGTACTTC
CASSEGLATETQYF